Listed below are T cell receptor beta chains from one sample, sequenced in a study of radiation and T cells in renal cell carcinoma. Clones were read by immunoSEQ multiplex PCR, and TCRdb kept only the in-frame ones, dropping some. The data hold tens of thousands of clones, with roughly 80% observed a single time. The specimen was blood, collected from a patient whose treatment included radiotherapy and nephrectomy. These TCRs come from a man aged 55-75 years with renal cell carcinoma. The CDR3 runs from the conserved cysteine through the conserved F or W. A D gene is named only where the DNA matches it firmly. Part of the rows lack a size; the others show once, few, many or a class for expanded clones.

V	D	size	J	CDR3	DNA
TRBV10-3	.	.	TRBJ1-1	CAISGQGSANTEAFF	TGTGCCATCAGTGGGCAGGGGAGCGCCAACACTGAAGCTTTCTTT
TRBV7-8	TRBD1	.	TRBJ2-3	CASSHGTASTDTQYF	TGTGCCAGCAGCCACGGGACAGCCTCCACAGATACGCAGTATTTT
TRBV19	TRBD1	.	TRBJ1-1	CARRQTGWNTEAFF	TGTGCCAGAAGGCAGACAGGGTGGAACACTGAAGCTTTCTTT
TRBV19	TRBD2	.	TRBJ2-6	CASSELAGLSGANVLTF	TGTGCCAGTAGTGAGCTAGCGGGCCTATCTGGGGCCAACGTCCTGACTTTC
TRBV4-1	.	.	TRBJ2-1	CASSWDIGRGYNEQFF	TGCGCCAGCAGTTGGGACATAGGTCGTGGGTACAATGAGCAGTTCTTC
TRBV9	.	.	TRBJ1-3	CASSESPNSGNTIYF	TGTGCCAGCAGCGAATCACCCAATTCTGGAAACACCATATATTTT
TRBV10-3	TRBD2	.	TRBJ2-1	CAISETERGLAYNEQFF	TGTGCCATCAGTGAGACGGAGCGGGGACTAGCTTACAATGAGCAGTTCTTC
TRBV10-3	.	.	TRBJ1-2	CAITQDKLYGYTF	TGTGCCATCACGCAGGACAAGCTCTATGGCTACACCTTC
TRBV29-1	.	.	TRBJ2-7	CSVVGGALYEQYF	TGCAGCGTTGTGGGGGGAGCGCTCTACGAGCAGTACTTC
TRBV11-2	.	.	TRBJ1-4	CASSAIGDLGATNEKLFF	TGTGCCAGCAGCGCCATCGGGGACTTGGGGGCAACTAATGAAAAACTGTTTTTT
TRBV29-1	TRBD2	.	TRBJ2-3	CSVAGLSGASSTDTQYF	TGCAGCGTTGCGGGTCTTAGCGGGGCCTCTAGCACAGATACGCAGTATTTT
TRBV5-1	.	.	TRBJ2-2	CASSLALGGELFF	TGCGCCAGCAGCTTGGCCCTCGGCGGGGAGCTGTTTTTT
TRBV5-5	.	.	TRBJ2-5	CASSLGDSQETQYF	TGTGCCAGCAGCTTGGGAGACAGTCAAGAGACCCAGTACTTC
TRBV7-2	TRBD1	once	TRBJ1-5	CASKITGGNQPQHF	TGTGCCAGCAAGATAACAGGGGGTAATCAGCCCCAGCATTTT
TRBV7-2	TRBD2	.	TRBJ2-3	CASSGTSGRNTQYF	TGTGCCAGCAGTGGGACTAGCGGGAGGAATACGCAGTATTTT
TRBV7-2	TRBD1	.	TRBJ1-3	CASSQGTARNTIYF	TGTGCCAGCAGCCAAGGGACAGCCCGGAACACCATATATTTT
TRBV11-2	.	once	TRBJ1-4	CASSFDRWGEKLFF	TGTGCCAGCAGCTTCGACAGGTGGGGGGAAAAACTGTTTTTT
TRBV7-2	.	.	TRBJ1-1	CASSSQGNTEAFF	TGTGCCAGCAGCTCCCAGGGGAACACTGAAGCTTTCTTT
TRBV25-1	TRBD2	once	TRBJ2-1	CASSPPGLAGEQFF	TGTGCCAGCAGTCCCCCGGGACTAGCGGGAGAGCAGTTCTTC
TRBV28	.	.	TRBJ2-5	CASSYEETQYF	TGTGCCAGCAGTTACGAAGAGACCCAGTACTTC
TRBV18	.	.	TRBJ1-4	CASSPDRQGIVLFF	TGTGCCAGCTCACCAGATCGCCAGGGGATTGTGCTGTTTTTT
TRBV18	.	.	TRBJ1-4	CASSPGLAEKLFF	TGTGCCAGCTCACCCGGATTAGCGGAAAAACTGTTTTTT
TRBV10-1	.	.	TRBJ2-7	CASSRSGSYEQYF	TGCGCCAGCAGTAGGTCAGGGTCCTACGAGCAGTACTTC
TRBV18	.	.	TRBJ1-3	CASSPPRGTLSGNTIYF	TGTGCCAGCTCACCACCGAGGGGGACACTCTCTGGAAACACCATATATTTT
TRBV11-2	.	.	TRBJ2-4	CASSRGQGRSSKNIQYF	TGTGCCAGCAGCCGGGGCCAGGGGCGATCCTCCAAAAACATTCAGTACTTC
TRBV6-6	TRBD2	.	TRBJ2-7	CAINGGGYEQYF	TGTGCCATCAACGGGGGGGGCTACGAGCAGTACTTC
TRBV4-1	TRBD2	.	TRBJ2-3	CASSQDRLAGVGSTDTQYF	TGCGCCAGCAGCCAAGATCGCCTAGCGGGAGTTGGGAGCACAGATACGCAGTATTTT
TRBV6-5	.	.	TRBJ2-6	CAIRDPSGANVLTF	TGTGCCATAAGGGACCCATCTGGGGCCAACGTCCTGACTTTC
TRBV21-1	.	once	TRBJ2-5	CASRQGAGETQYF	TGTGCCAGCCGACAGGGGGCGGGAGAGACCCAGTACTTC
TRBV28	TRBD1	once	TRBJ2-7	CASSPTGGLYEQYF	TGTGCCAGCAGCCCGACAGGGGGGCTCTACGAGCAGTACTTC
TRBV7-2	.	.	TRBJ2-1	CASSAPSNEQFF	TGTGCCAGCAGCGCCCCTTCGAATGAGCAGTTCTTC
TRBV5-5	TRBD1	.	TRBJ2-3	CASSLGQGRLDTQYF	TGTGCCAGCAGCTTGGGACAGGGGAGGTTAGATACGCAGTATTTT
TRBV6-1	TRBD1	.	TRBJ1-3	CASLMTGTENTIYF	TGTGCCAGCCTGATGACAGGGACTGAAAACACCATATATTTT
TRBV7-2	TRBD1	.	TRBJ2-7	CASSTTGVTYEQYF	TGTGCCAGCAGCACGACAGGGGTGACCTACGAGCAGTACTTC
TRBV11-3	TRBD1	few	TRBJ2-5	CASSRRTGGSETQYF	TGTGCCAGCAGCCGCCGGACAGGGGGGTCGGAGACCCAGTACTTC
TRBV23-1	.	once	TRBJ2-3	CASSQSWRGANITDTQYF	TGCGCCAGCAGTCAATCATGGCGGGGCGCGAACATCACAGATACGCAGTATTTT
TRBV7-9	.	.	TRBJ1-5	CASSSDPKQPQHF	TGTGCCAGCAGCTCCGACCCCAAGCAGCCCCAGCATTTT
TRBV14	.	.	TRBJ1-2	CASSPTLHDGYTF	TGTGCCAGCAGCCCCACCCTACACGATGGCTACACCTTC
TRBV27	.	large	TRBJ2-2	CASRRGTNTGELFF	TGTGCCAGCAGACGGGGAACGAACACCGGGGAGCTGTTTTTT
TRBV7-8	.	.	TRBJ1-5	CASSLADVGSFYQPQHF	TGTGCCAGCAGCTTAGCGGATGTTGGGTCGTTCTATCAGCCCCAGCATTTT
TRBV9	TRBD2	.	TRBJ2-7	CASSVGLAGMYEQYF	TGTGCCAGCAGCGTAGGACTAGCGGGAATGTACGAGCAGTACTTC
TRBV6-5	TRBD2	.	TRBJ2-2	CASSYSNLAGAGELFF	TGTGCCAGCAGTTACTCGAATCTAGCGGGAGCCGGGGAGCTGTTTTTT
TRBV2	TRBD2	.	TRBJ2-1	CASSAGHLSGMSRNEQFF	TGTGCCAGCAGTGCGGGGCACCTTAGCGGGATGTCGCGTAATGAGCAGTTCTTC
TRBV19	.	few	TRBJ1-1	CAPSRVHTEAFF	TGTGCCCCTTCAAGGGTGCACACTGAAGCTTTCTTT
TRBV7-9	TRBD2	once	TRBJ2-3	CASSLSPSLAGTDTQYF	TGTGCCAGCAGCTTAAGTCCCTCCCTAGCGGGGACAGATACGCAGTATTTT